This T cell receptor (beta chain) is from a study of OX40 agonist ivuxolimab in advanced cancers. For the study at large: An agonistic human IgG2 monoclonal antibody against OX40 (CD134) was given.

About this clone: Its target is unknown.

Study-level findings and limits: Relative to CD4+, CD8+ T cells held more expanded clones on average. Nonresponders included some who also had low normalized T-cell clonal expansion. Researchers did not establish what antigens the expanded peripheral T cells target.

This table comes from immunoSEQ multiplex PCR, and its TCRdb copy is limited to in-frame clones, with some not included. The table includes 62,000 or so clones, about 90% detected once. CDR3 length: 14 amino acids. Trimming pared 2 bases from V and 5 bases from J, leaving 9 bases between. The germline V gene encodes CDR1 MDHEN and CDR2 SYDVKM. Source: CD4+ or CD8+ T cells sorted from blood, taken in a trial of the OX40 agonist ivuxolimab. The chain couples TRBV28 to TRBJ2-2; D remains ambiguous. The TCR originated in an adult with an advanced solid tumor such as melanoma, head and neck, liver or kidney cancer. CDR3 sequence (DNA): TGTGCCAGCAGTTTACCCAGGCATACCGGGGAGCTGTTTTTT. This encodes CASSLPRHTGELFF.